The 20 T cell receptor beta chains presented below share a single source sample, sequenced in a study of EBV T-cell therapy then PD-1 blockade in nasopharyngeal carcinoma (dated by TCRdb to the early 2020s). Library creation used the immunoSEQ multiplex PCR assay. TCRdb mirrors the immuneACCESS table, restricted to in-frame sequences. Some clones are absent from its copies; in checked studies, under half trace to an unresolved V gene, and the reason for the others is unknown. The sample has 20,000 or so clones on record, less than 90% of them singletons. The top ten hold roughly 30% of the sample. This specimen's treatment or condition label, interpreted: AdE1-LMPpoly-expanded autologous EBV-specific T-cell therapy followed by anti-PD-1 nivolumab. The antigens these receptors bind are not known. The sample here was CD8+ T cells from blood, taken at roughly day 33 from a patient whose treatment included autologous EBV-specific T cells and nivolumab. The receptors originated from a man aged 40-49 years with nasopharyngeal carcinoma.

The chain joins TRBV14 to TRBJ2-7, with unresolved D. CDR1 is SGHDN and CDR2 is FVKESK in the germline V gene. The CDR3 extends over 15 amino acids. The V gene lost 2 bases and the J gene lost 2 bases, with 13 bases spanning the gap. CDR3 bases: TGTGCCAGCAGCCAACAAGAGGCCCTACCCTACGAGCAGTACTTC. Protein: CASSQQEALPYEQYF.

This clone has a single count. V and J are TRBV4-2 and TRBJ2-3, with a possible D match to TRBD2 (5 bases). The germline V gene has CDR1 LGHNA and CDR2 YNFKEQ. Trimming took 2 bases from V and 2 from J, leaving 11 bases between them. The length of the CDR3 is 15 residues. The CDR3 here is CASSQIGSATDTQYF. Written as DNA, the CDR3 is TGTGCCAGCAGCCAAATCGGTAGCGCCACAGATACGCAGTATTTT.

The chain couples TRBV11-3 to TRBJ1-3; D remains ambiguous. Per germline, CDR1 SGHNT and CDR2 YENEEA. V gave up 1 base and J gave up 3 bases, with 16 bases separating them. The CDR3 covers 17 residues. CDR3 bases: TGTGCCAGCAGCTTAGGGCCTTATGAGGAGGATGGAAACACCATATATTTT. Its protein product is CASSLGPYEEDGNTIYF. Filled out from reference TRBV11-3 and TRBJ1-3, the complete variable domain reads EAGVVQSPRYKIIEKKQPVAFWCNPISGHNTLYWYLQNLGQGPELLIRYENEEAVDDSQLPKDRFSAERLKGVDSTLKIQPAELGDSAVYLCASSLGPYEEDGNTIYFGEGSWLTVV.

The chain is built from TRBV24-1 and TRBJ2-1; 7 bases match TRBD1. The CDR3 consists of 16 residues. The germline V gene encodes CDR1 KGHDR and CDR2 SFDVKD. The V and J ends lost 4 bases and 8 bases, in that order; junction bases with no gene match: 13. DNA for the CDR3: TGTGCCACCAGTGAGTCGACAGGGCCTCGTGGGTATGAGCAGTTCTTC. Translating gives CATSESTGPRGYEQFF.

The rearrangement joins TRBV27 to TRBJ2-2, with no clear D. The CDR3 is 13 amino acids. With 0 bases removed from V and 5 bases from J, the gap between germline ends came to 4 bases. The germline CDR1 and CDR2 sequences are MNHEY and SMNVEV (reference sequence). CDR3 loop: CASSLSRTGELFF. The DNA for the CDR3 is TGTGCCAGCAGTTTATCGAGGACCGGGGAGCTGTTTTTT.

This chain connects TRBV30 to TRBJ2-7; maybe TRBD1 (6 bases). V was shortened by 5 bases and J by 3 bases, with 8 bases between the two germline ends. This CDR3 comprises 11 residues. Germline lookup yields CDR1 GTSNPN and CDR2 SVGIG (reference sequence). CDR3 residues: CAWGQLYEQYF. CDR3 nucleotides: TGTGCCTGGGGACAGCTCTACGAGCAGTACTTC.

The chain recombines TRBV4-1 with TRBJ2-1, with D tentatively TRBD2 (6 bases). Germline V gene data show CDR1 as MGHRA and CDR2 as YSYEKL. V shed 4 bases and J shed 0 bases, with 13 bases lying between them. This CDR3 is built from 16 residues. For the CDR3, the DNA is TGCGCCAGCAGCCCCCGCGGGGCCAGCTCCTACAATGAGCAGTTCTTC. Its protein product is CASSPRGASSYNEQFF.

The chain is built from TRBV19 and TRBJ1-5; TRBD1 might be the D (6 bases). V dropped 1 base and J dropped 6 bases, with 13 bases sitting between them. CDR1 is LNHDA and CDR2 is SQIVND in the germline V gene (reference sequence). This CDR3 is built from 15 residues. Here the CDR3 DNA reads TGTGCCAGTAGTATAGTCACAGGGATCGGTCAGCCCCAGCATTTT. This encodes CASSIVTGIGQPQHF.

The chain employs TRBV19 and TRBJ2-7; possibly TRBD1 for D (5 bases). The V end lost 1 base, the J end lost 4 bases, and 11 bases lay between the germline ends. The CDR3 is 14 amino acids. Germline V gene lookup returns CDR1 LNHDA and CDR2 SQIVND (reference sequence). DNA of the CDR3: TGTGCCAGTAGTATAGGGACACCAGCTTACGAGCAGTACTTC. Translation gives CASSIGTPAYEQYF.

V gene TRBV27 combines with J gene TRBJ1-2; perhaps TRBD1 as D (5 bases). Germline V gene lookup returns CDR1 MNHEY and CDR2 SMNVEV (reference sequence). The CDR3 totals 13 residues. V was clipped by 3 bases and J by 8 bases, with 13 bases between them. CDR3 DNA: TGTGCCAGCAGTTTGGGGGTCGGAGTCGGCTACACCTTC. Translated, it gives CASSLGVGVGYTF.

The chain's CDR3 is CASSGTENYEQYF. CDR3 nucleotide sequence: TGTGCCAGCAGCGGTACAGAGAACTACGAGCAGTACTTC. This rearrangement joins TRBV5-6 to TRBJ2-7; D is unclear. V lost 4 bases, J lost 3 bases, and 11 bases lay in between. From germline, CDR1 is SGHDT and CDR2 YYEEEE. The CDR3 covers 13 residues.

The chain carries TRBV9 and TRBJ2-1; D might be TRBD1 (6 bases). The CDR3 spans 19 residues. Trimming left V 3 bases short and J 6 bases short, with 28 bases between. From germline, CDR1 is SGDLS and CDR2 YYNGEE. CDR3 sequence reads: CASSATPEGTGGFRNEQFF. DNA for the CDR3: TGTGCCAGCAGCGCCACCCCTGAAGGAACTGGGGGCTTCCGCAATGAGCAGTTCTTC.

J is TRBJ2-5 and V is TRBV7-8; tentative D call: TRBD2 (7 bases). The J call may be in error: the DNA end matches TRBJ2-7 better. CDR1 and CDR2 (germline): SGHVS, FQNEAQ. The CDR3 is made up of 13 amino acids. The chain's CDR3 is CASSFQGGGEQYF. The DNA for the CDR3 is TGTGCCAGCAGCTTCCAGGGAGGGGGCGAGCAGTACTTC.

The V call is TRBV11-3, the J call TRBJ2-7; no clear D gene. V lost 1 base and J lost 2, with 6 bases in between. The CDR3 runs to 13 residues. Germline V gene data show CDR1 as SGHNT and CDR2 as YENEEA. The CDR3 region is CASSLGSAYEQYF. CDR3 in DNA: TGTGCCAGCAGCTTAGGGTCGGCCTACGAGCAGTACTTC. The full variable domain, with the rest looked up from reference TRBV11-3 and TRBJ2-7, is EAGVVQSPRYKIIEKKQPVAFWCNPISGHNTLYWYLQNLGQGPELLIRYENEEAVDDSQLPKDRFSAERLKGVDSTLKIQPAELGDSAVYLCASSLGSAYEQYFGPGTRLTVT.

CDR3 region: CASSYRQGDRPLHF. CDR3 bases: TGTGCCAGCAGTTACAGGCAGGGTGATAGGCCCCTCCACTTT. This chain links TRBV6-6 with TRBJ1-6; D perhaps matches TRBD1 (5 bases). Germline V gene lookup returns CDR1 MNHNY and CDR2 SVGAGI (reference sequence). Deletions cut 2 bases from V and 13 bases from J, with 15 bases between. This CDR3 is 14 amino acids long.

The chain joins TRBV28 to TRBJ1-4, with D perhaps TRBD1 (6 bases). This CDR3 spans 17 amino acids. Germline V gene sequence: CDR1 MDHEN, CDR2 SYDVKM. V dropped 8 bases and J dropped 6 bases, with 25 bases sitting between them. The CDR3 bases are TGTGCCAGCGCCCTTGAATTTTTAGGGGGGCTCGATGAAAAACTGTTTTTT. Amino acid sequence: CASALEFLGGLDEKLFF.

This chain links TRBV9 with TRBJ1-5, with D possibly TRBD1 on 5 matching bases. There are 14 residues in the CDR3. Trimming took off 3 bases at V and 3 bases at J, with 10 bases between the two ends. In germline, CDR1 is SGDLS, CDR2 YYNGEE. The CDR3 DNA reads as TGTGCCAGCAGCGCCGACAGAGACAATCAGCCCCAGCATTTT. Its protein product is CASSADRDNQPQHF.

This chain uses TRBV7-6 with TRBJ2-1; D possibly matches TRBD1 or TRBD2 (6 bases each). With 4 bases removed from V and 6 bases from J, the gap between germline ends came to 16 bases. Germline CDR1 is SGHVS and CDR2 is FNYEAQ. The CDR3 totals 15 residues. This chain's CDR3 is CASSSSGEVVNEQFF. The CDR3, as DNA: TGTGCCAGCAGCTCCTCAGGGGAGGTAGTCAATGAGCAGTTCTTC.

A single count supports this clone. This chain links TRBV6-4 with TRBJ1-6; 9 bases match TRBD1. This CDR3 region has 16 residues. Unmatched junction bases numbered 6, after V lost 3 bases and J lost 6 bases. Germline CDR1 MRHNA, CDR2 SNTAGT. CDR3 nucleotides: TGTGCCAGCAGTGAAAACCCGGGACAGGGTAATTCACCCCTCCACTTT. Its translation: CASSENPGQGNSPLHF.

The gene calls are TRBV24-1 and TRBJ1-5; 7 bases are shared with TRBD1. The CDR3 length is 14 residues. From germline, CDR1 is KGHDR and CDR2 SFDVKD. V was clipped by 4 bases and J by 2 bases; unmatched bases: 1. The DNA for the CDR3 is TGTGCCACCAGTGAGCAGGGGGGCAATCAGCCCCAGCATTTT. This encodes CATSEQGGNQPQHF.